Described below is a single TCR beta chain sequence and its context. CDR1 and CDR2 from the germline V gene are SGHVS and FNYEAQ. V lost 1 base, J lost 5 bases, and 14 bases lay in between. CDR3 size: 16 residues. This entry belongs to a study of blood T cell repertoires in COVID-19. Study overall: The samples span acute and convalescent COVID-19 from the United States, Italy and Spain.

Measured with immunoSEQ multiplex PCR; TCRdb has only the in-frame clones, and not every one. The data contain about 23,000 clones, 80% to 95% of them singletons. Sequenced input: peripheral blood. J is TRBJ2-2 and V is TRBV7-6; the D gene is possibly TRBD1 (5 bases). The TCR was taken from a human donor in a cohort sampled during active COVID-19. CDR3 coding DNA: TGTGCCAGCAGCTTAGGTCCCAGGGAAAAGACCGGGGAGCTGTTTTTT. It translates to CASSLGPREKTGELFF.